Listed here is a single TCR beta chain. No antigen is known for it. The data stem from a study of T cells after yellow fever vaccination. Study-wide results and caveats: Post-booster samples contained most primary-vaccination clones (around 96% CD4, about 87% CD8).

The CDR3 runs 10 residues. The germline V gene has CDR1 LNHDA and CDR2 SQIVND (reference sequence). Trimming removed 7 bases from V and 7 bases from J, with 4 bases in between. TCRdb used MiXCR to reprocess the 5' RACE reads, holding one entry per CDR3 protein. The data show almost 600,000 distinct CDR3 sequences, with approximately 12% seen just once and 11% to 15% held by the top ten. The source is a man aged 30 to 45 who received the YFV17D yellow fever vaccine. This rearrangement joins TRBV19 to TRBJ2-2; D is uncertain. This specimen consisted of PBMCs, obtained on the day of the yellow fever booster vaccination. CDR3 amino acids: CASMGGELFF. The CDR3 coding sequence is TGTGCCAGTATGGGCGGGGAGCTGTTTTTT.